These 26 T cell receptor beta chains were sequenced from one sample in a study of human T cells and chemical hapten exposure. Time point of the sample: patch test 1, 2 weeks after DPC sensitization. Treatment meaning: therapeutic diphenylcyclopropenone sensitization with weekly scalp DPC. MiXCR, run by TCRdb on the RACE reads, gives a single entry per CDR3 protein. Here the sample spans 350,000 or so distinct CDR3 sequences, around 6.9% being singletons. The material was whole blood, obtained in connection with sensitization to the hapten diphenylcyclopropenone (DPC). The receptors derive from a woman aged 18 to 35 with alopecia areata. Some clones in this sample may be carry-over from other donors' samples.

This rearrangement joins TRBV20-1 to TRBJ2-5; 12 bases line up with TRBD2. Looked up from germline, CDR1 is DFQATT and CDR2 is SNEGSKA (reference sequence). This CDR3 is 14 amino acids long. V trimming: 3 bases; J trimming: 5 bases; junction bases outside the gene matches: 4. CDR3 amino acids: CSASGLAGSETQYF. The CDR3 nucleotides read TGCAGTGCTAGTGGACTAGCGGGGTCGGAGACCCAGTACTTC.

The J gene is TRBJ2-5, the V gene TRBV7-9; TRBD2 matches 10 bases. The V and J ends lost 5 bases and 0 bases, in that order; junction bases with no gene match: 6. The CDR3 totals 16 residues. Germline V gene sequence: CDR1 SEHNR, CDR2 FQNEAQ (reference sequence). Here the CDR3 reads CASSPGTSVYQETQYF. The CDR3 region has the DNA TGTGCCAGCAGCCCGGGGACTAGCGTGTACCAAGAGACCCAGTACTTC.

In this sample, this clonotype turned up many times. The chain joins TRBV10-3 to TRBJ1-3; 10 positions agree with TRBD1. From germline, CDR1 is ENHRY and CDR2 SYGVKD. This CDR3 is built from 15 residues. The V and J ends lost 7 bases and 4 bases, in that order; junction bases with no gene match: 7. As DNA, the CDR3 is TGTGCCATCACCGGACAGGGGGTCGGAGGAAACACCATATATTTT. Translating gives CAITGQGVGGNTIYF.

This clonotype was counted only a few times. The chain couples TRBV12-5 to TRBJ2-5; no firm D call. The CDR3 covers 13 residues. V was cut by 3 bases and J by 3 bases, with 8 bases left in between. Looked up from germline, CDR1 is LGHNT and CDR2 is FRNRAP. CDR3 region: CASGFHTEETQYF. CDR3 DNA: TGTGCTAGTGGTTTCCACACGGAAGAGACCCAGTACTTC.

The CDR3 DNA follows: TGTGCCAGCAGCTCGGCCGGGACTAGCGGGGGAGGGGCGCAGTATTTT. This translates into CASSSAGTSGGGAQYF. The chain joins TRBV7-2 to TRBJ2-3; TRBD2 matches at 14 bases. The V gene end was trimmed by 4 bases and the J gene end by 10 bases; junction bases not matched to a gene: 10. The CDR3 consists of 16 residues. CDR1 and CDR2 from the germline V gene are SGHTA and FQGNSA.

This clonotype was observed a handful of times. The V and J genes are TRBV7-8 and TRBJ1-1; the D is unclear. Trimming cost V 1 base and J 4 bases, with 7 bases left between them. CDR3 length: 13 amino acids. Germline V gene lookup returns CDR1 SGHVS and CDR2 FQNEAQ. Here the CDR3 reads CASSLGGSTEAFF. The CDR3 DNA reads as TGTGCCAGCAGCTTAGGGGGTTCCACTGAAGCTTTCTTT. Full variable domain (remainder filled in from reference TRBV7-8 and TRBJ1-1): GAGVSQSPRYKVAKRGQDVALRCDPISGHVSLFWYQQALGQGPEFLTYFQNEAQLDKSGLPSDRFFAERPEGSVSTLKIQRTQQEDSAVYLCASSLGGSTEAFFGQGTRLTVV.

This clonotype has ten or more counts. V gene TRBV10-2 combines with J gene TRBJ1-1; perhaps TRBD1 as D (6 bases). Germline CDR1 and CDR2: WSHSY and SAAADI. The CDR3 has 13 residues. V was clipped by 6 bases and J by 3 bases, with 11 bases between them. In nucleotides, the CDR3 is TGCGCCAGCAGCGCAGGGGTCGACACTGAAGCTTTCTTT. Protein: CASSAGVDTEAFF.

This clonotype was seen only a few times. The V and J genes are TRBV7-2 and TRBJ1-2; D uncertain. The CDR3 totals 12 residues. The ends were cut back, 3 bases at V and 4 bases at J, with 6 bases in the middle. Germline CDR1 reads SGHTA; CDR2 reads FQGNSA. The CDR3 DNA is TGTGCCAGCAGCTTTAGGAGCTATGGCTACACCTTC. Its protein product is CASSFRSYGYTF.

This clonotype has more than one count but fewer than ten. CDR3 residues: CSARTGGPDYNSPLHF. The CDR3 nucleotides are TGCAGTGCTAGAACTGGGGGGCCAGATTATAATTCACCCCTCCACTTT. V gene TRBV20-1 combines with J gene TRBJ1-6; D possibly corresponds to TRBD1 (6 bases). The CDR3 is 16 amino acids. CDR1 DFQATT and CDR2 SNEGSKA come from the germline V gene (reference sequence). Trimming pared 2 bases from V and 4 bases from J, leaving 15 bases between.

The V and J genes are TRBV5-5 and TRBJ2-3; D may correspond to TRBD1 or TRBD2 (7 bases each). The ends were cut back, 4 bases at V and 5 bases at J, with 23 bases in the middle. CDR3 size: 17 residues. Per the germline V gene, CDR1 is SGHKS and CDR2 is YYEKEE (reference sequence). This CDR3 reads CASSPKLGAGGEDTQYF. DNA of the CDR3: TGTGCCAGCAGCCCCAAACTTGGGGCAGGGGGGGAAGATACGCAGTATTTT.

This clonotype was observed many times. The chain employs TRBV7-9 and TRBJ2-4; no reliable D call. The CDR3 length is 11 residues. Germline V gives CDR1 SEHNR, CDR2 FQNEAQ (reference sequence). V lost 5 bases and J 8 bases, leaving 7 bases between the germline ends. The CDR3 reads CASSPGHIQYF. The CDR3 DNA reads as TGTGCCAGCAGCCCAGGTCACATTCAGTACTTC.

This rearrangement joins TRBV6-2 or TRBV6-3 to TRBJ2-1; 10 positions match TRBD2. The CDR3 spans 15 residues. The ends lost 6 bases at V and 4 bases at J; junction bases unmatched: 6. Germline lookup yields CDR1 MNHEY and CDR2 SVGEGT. CDR3 in DNA: TGTGCCAGCAGACCCGGGACTAGCGAGTACAATGAGCAGTTCTTC. Its translation is CASRPGTSEYNEQFF.

This clonotype was counted only a few times. The rearrangement joins TRBV6-2 or TRBV6-3 to TRBJ1-6; D may be TRBD1 (5 bases). The CDR3 totals 13 residues. V was cut by 5 bases and J by 10 bases, with 12 bases left in between. Germline CDR1 and CDR2: MNHEY and SVGEGT. CDR3 nucleotides: TGTGCCAGCAGTGAACAGGTTCGGTCACCCCTCCACTTT. This sequence encodes CASSEQVRSPLHF.

This clonotype was observed a few times. J is TRBJ2-7 and V is TRBV4-2; D may be TRBD2 (6 bases). The CDR3 has 15 amino acids. The V and J ends lost 0 bases and 2 bases respectively, with 11 bases between them. Germline CDR1 is LGHNA and CDR2 is YNFKEQ. In nucleotides, the CDR3 is TGTGCCAGCAGCCAAGATGGGACTGTTCCCTACGAGCAGTACTTC. It codes for CASSQDGTVPYEQYF.

The gene calls are TRBV10-3 and TRBJ1-5; D not resolved. Per germline, CDR1 ENHRY and CDR2 SYGVKD. V was pared by 11 bases and J by 1 base, with 15 bases between. This CDR3 has 14 amino acids. CDR3 coding DNA: TGTGCCTCCCAGGCGACTGAGAGCAATCAGCCCCAGCATTTT. This encodes CASQATESNQPQHF.

The J gene is TRBJ1-1, the V gene TRBV6-6, with 11 positions matching TRBD1. The CDR3 contains 12 residues. Germline CDR1 is MNHNY and CDR2 is SVGAGI (reference sequence). J gave up 7 bases and V 7 bases, and 2 bases lay outside the gene matches. DNA of the CDR3: TGTGCCAGCACGGGACAGGGGGATGAAGCTTTCTTT. Amino acid sequence: CASTGQGDEAFF.

This clonotype was recorded many times. The CDR3 nucleotides read TGTGCCAGCAGCCAGACAGGGACTAATGAAAAACTGTTTTTT. It encodes CASSQTGTNEKLFF. The chain recombines TRBV12-3 or TRBV12-4 with TRBJ1-4, with TRBD1 identical over 7 bases. Trimming cost V 6 bases and J 2 bases; bases outside gene matches: 3. This CDR3 contains 14 residues.

This chain joins TRBV27 and TRBJ1-6, with 7 positions matching TRBD1. V gave up 4 bases and J gave up 6 bases; unmatched junction bases: 12. The germline V gene encodes CDR1 MNHEY and CDR2 SMNVEV (reference sequence). This CDR3 contains 17 residues. CDR3 nucleotides: TGTGCCAGCAGTTGGAGGGGGCAGGTTTGGAGTAATTCACCCCTCCACTTT. The encoded protein is CASSWRGQVWSNSPLHF.

The table lists this clonotype with a few counts. The chain recombines TRBV12-3 or TRBV12-4 with TRBJ2-5; 8 bases line up with TRBD2. V lost 2 bases and J lost 2; bases outside the gene matches: 4. The CDR3 is made up of 15 amino acids. Here the CDR3 DNA reads TGTGCCAGCAGTTTACCGGGACTAGGTCAAGAGACCCAGTACTTC. Translated: CASSLPGLGQETQYF.

This clonotype was observed at least ten times. The chain carries TRBV6-5 and TRBJ1-6; D not resolved. With 0 bases removed from V and 4 bases from J, the gap between germline ends came to 10 bases. Germline CDR1 MNHEY, CDR2 SVGAGI. CDR3 size: 16 residues. The CDR3: CASSYSSKSYNSPLHF. CDR3 in DNA: TGTGCCAGCAGTTACTCGAGTAAATCTTATAATTCACCCCTCCACTTT.

This clonotype was picked up a small number of times. The chain recombines TRBV7-2 with TRBJ1-6; tentative D call: TRBD1 (5 bases). Germline lookup yields CDR1 SGHTA and CDR2 FQGNSA. The ends were cut back, 1 base at V and 7 bases at J, with 8 bases in the middle. The length of the CDR3 is 14 residues. CDR3: CASSLDQGNSPLHF. CDR3 in DNA: TGTGCCAGCAGCTTAGACCAGGGAAATTCACCCCTCCACTTT.

This clonotype appeared a few times. The V gene is TRBV13, the J gene TRBJ2-4; 8 bases align to TRBD2. CDR1 PRHDT and CDR2 FYEKMQ come from the germline V gene (reference sequence). V dropped 8 bases and J dropped 0; count of bases not matched to a gene: 18. The CDR3 has 19 residues. CDR3 amino acids: CASENRGGGRFLAKNIQYF. CDR3 nucleotides: TGTGCCAGCGAAAACCGGGGGGGCGGAAGATTCCTAGCCAAAAACATTCAGTACTTC.

This clonotype was seen only a few times. J is TRBJ1-4 and V is TRBV6-6; tentative D call: TRBD1 (6 bases). CDR1 is MNHNY and CDR2 is SVGAGI in the germline V gene (reference sequence). This CDR3 has 14 amino acids. With 6 bases removed from V and 8 bases from J, the gap between germline ends came to 16 bases. DNA for the CDR3: TGTGCCAGCAGCTTAGGGGGGTGGAGGGAAAAACTGTTTTTT. This encodes CASSLGGWREKLFF.

The CDR3 DNA follows: TGTGCCAGCTCACCATCTTTTACAGGGGGCCCAGACTATGGCTACACCTTC. Translated: CASSPSFTGGPDYGYTF. This chain uses TRBV18 with TRBJ1-2; 9 positions match TRBD1. CDR1 KGHSH and CDR2 LQKENI come from the germline V gene. V lost 2 bases and J lost 3; bases outside the gene matches: 10. This CDR3 contains 17 residues. The full variable domain, its missing parts supplied by reference TRBV18 and TRBJ1-2, is NAGVMQNPRHLVRRRGQEARLRCSPMKGHSHVYWYRQLPEEGLKFMVYLQKENIIDESGMPKERFSAEFPKEGPSILRIQQVVRGDSAAYFCASSPSFTGGPDYGYTFGSGTRLTVV.

The V gene is TRBV9, the J gene TRBJ2-1; D unresolved. V was pared by 0 bases and J by 0 bases, with 10 bases between. Germline CDR1 SGDLS, CDR2 YYNGEE. The CDR3 sequence is 16 residues long. CDR3 region: CASSVVPQSSYNEQFF. In DNA, the CDR3 is TGTGCCAGCAGCGTAGTCCCACAGAGCTCCTACAATGAGCAGTTCTTC.

This rearrangement joins TRBV9 to TRBJ2-2; D remains ambiguous. CDR3 length: 12 amino acids. From germline, CDR1 is SGDLS and CDR2 YYNGEE. Trimming took off 0 bases at V and 6 bases at J, with 3 bases between the two ends. CDR3 nucleotide sequence: TGTGCCAGCAGCGTAGATTCCGGGGAGCTGTTTTTT. Amino acid sequence: CASSVDSGELFF.